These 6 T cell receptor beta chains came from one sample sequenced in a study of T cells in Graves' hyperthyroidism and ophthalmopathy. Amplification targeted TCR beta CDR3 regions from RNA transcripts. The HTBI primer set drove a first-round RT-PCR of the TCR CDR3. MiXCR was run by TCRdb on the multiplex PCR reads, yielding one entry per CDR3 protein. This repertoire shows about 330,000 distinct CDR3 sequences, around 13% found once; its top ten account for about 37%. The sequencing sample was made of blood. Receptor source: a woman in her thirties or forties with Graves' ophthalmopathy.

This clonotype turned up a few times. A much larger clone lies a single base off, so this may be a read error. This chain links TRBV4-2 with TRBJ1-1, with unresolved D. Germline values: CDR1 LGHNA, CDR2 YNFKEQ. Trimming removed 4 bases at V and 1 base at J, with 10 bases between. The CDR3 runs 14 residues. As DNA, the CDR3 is TGTGCCAGCAGCCCCCGGACCCCGAACACTGAAGCTTTCTTT. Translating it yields CASSPRTPNTEAFF.

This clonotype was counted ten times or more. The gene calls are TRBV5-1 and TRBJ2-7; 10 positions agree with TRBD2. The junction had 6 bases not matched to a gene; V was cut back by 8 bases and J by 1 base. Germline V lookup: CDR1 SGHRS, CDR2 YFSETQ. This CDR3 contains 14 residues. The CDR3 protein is CASKSSGGSYEQYF. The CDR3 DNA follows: TGCGCCAGTAAATCTAGCGGGGGATCCTACGAGCAGTACTTC.

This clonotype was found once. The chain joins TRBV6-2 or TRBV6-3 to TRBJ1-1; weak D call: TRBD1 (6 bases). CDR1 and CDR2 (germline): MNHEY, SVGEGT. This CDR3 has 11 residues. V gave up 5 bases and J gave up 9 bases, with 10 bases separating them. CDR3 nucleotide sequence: TGTGCCAGCAGTCCTGGGGGCCAAGCTTTCTTT. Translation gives CASSPGGQAFF.

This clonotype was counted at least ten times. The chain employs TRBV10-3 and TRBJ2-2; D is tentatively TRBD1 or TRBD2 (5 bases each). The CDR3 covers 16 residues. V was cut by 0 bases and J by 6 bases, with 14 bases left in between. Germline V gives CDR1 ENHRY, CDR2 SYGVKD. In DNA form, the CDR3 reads TGTGCCATCAGTGAGTCTGGGGACCGCGCGGCCGGGGAGCTGTTTTTT. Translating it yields CAISESGDRAAGELFF.

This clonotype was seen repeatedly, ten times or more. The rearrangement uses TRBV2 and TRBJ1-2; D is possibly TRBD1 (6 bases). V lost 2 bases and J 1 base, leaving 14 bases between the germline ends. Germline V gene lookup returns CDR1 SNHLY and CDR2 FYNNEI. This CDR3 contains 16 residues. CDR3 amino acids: CASSELRDNSNYGYTF. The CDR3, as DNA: TGTGCCAGCAGTGAACTTAGGGACAATAGTAACTATGGCTACACCTTC.

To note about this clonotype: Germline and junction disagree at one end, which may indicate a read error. CDR3 loop: CASSQVDKNTEASF. The CDR3 DNA reads as TGTGCCAGCAGCCAGGTCGACAAGAACACTGAAGCTTCCTTT. The rearrangement links TRBV4-2 to TRBJ1-1; D uncertain. Per the germline V gene, CDR1 is LGHNA and CDR2 is YNFKEQ. The CDR3 contains 14 residues.